The sequence of this T cell receptor beta chain was determined in a study of cytomegalovirus exposure and HLA in healthy donors. To note about this clone: Its antigen is unknown.

Study-wide findings and caveats: Equally common other TCR beta chains were less clonally expanded than HLA-associated ones, a later analysis found. Confirmation in vitro established that a few CMV-associated chains were specific for CMV antigens.

The PCR was carried out with 60 Vbeta primers and 13 Jbeta primers. The data were produced by immunoSEQ multiplex PCR, yet TCRdb's version contains in-frame clones alone and is incomplete. The data contain 150,000 to 200,000 clones, 80% to 90% of them singletons. The sequenced sample consisted of PBMCs. The source of this sequence is a woman between 18 and 29 years old in good health and CMV-seronegative.

CDR3 coding DNA: TGTGCCTGGAGTGTACCCCGGAGCGGTTCCACCTACGAGCAGTACTTC. Translated, it gives CAWSVPRSGSTYEQYF. This chain links TRBV30 with TRBJ2-7, with a possible D match to TRBD2 (5 bases). The CDR3 totals 16 residues. Germline lookup yields CDR1 GTSNPN and CDR2 SVGIG (reference sequence). Trimming cost V 0 bases and J 2 bases, with 17 bases left between them.